This TCR beta chain was obtained from a study of cytomegalovirus exposure and HLA in healthy donors. Study summary: Assignment to the Caucasian-associated ancestry cluster applied to approximately 80% of the roughly 420 genotyped donors.

13 Jbeta primers and 60 Vbeta primers were used for the PCR. Measured with immunoSEQ multiplex PCR; TCRdb has only the in-frame clones, and not every one. The table has hundreds of thousands of clones, roughly 90% seen once; the top ten hold roughly 2%. This CDR3 has 19 residues. Germline assignment: CDR1 SGHTA and CDR2 FQGNSA. V gave up 2 bases and J gave up 6 bases; unmatched junction bases: 12. Study-level findings and limits: In an earlier analysis, in approximately 570 donors, most V segments appeared productive either ~87% or ~30% of the time. TCR beta sequences reportedly predicted most subjects' HLA-A and HLA-B alleles accurately. In a later analysis, TCR beta V- and J-gene trimming was associated with a missense DCLRE1C variant.

Details on this clone: Its cognate antigen is unknown.

The sample comprised PBMCs. This TCR came from a woman aged 18-30 years in good health and CMV-seronegative. The chain carries TRBV7-2 and TRBJ2-5; TRBD2 agrees at 16 bases. DNA for the CDR3: TGTGCCAGCAGCTTACCGGGGACTAGCGGGGGGGCTAATTGGAAGACCCAGTACTTC. Amino acid sequence: CASSLPGTSGGANWKTQYF.